The present T cell receptor (beta chain) was sequenced within a study of beta chain features in type 1 diabetes. Trimming pared 2 bases from V and 9 bases from J, leaving 14 bases between. CDR1 and CDR2 from the germline V gene are SEHNR and FQNEAQ (reference sequence). This CDR3 region has 14 residues. General observations from the study: In these data, an HLA type influence on TCRB rearrangement remained unresolved. A moderate, significant TCRB CDR3 shortening appeared in type 1 diabetes across four CD4+ subsets.

Notes on this clone: Its antigen remains unknown.

Sequenced material consisted of expressed TCRB transcripts (all of the isolated RNA was reverse transcribed). TCRdb's copy holds only in-frame clones and misses some; the assay was immunoSEQ multiplex PCR. The sample comprises roughly 370,000 clones, about 15% of which are singletons, and roughly 0.033% rests with the top ten. The sequence came from a man aged 25-45 years in good health. The sample taken for sequencing was naive CD4+ T cells from blood. V gene TRBV7-9 combines with J gene TRBJ2-1; perhaps TRBD2 as D (5 bases). The CDR3 DNA reads TGTGCCAGCAGCTTAACCGCCGAGGGAAGTGAGCAGTTCTTC. It codes for CASSLTAEGSEQFF.